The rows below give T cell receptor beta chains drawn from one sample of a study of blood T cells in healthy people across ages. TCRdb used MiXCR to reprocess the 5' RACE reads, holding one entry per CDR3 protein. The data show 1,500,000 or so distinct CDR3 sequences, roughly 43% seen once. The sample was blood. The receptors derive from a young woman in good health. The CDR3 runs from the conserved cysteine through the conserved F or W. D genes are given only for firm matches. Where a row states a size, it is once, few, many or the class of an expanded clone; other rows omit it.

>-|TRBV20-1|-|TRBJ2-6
CSARERGSSGANVLTF
TGCAGTGCTAGAGAACGGGGGAGCTCTGGGGCCAACGTCCTGACTTTC
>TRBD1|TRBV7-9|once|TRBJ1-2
CASSLGGTGNYYGYTF
TGTGCCAGCAGCCTAGGGGGGACAGGGAATTACTATGGCTACACCTTC
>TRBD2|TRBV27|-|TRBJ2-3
CASSFRLAGGHRDTQYF
TGTGCCAGCAGTTTCAGACTAGCGGGAGGGCATCGGGATACGCAGTATTTT
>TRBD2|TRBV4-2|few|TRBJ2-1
CASSQWRLAGDGQFF
TGTGCCAGCAGCCAGTGGAGACTAGCGGGAGATGGGCAGTTCTTC
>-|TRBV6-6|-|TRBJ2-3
CASSSTGGSTDTQYF
TGTGCCAGCTCATCGACAGGCGGGAGCACAGATACGCAGTATTTT
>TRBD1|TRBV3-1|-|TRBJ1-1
CASSQRQGLEAFF
TGTGCCAGCAGCCAAAGACAGGGACTTGAAGCTTTCTTT
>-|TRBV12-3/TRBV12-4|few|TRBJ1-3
CASSSVNTIYF
TGTGCCAGCAGTTCAGTAAACACCATATATTTT
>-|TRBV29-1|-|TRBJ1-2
CSVEGSETPHGYTF
TGCAGCGTTGAAGGTTCAGAGACCCCCCATGGCTACACCTTC
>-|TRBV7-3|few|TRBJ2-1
CASSLDLSEQFF
TGTGCCAGCAGCTTAGATTTAAGCGAGCAGTTCTTC
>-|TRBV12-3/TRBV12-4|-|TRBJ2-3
CASSLTQGRTDTEYF
TGTGCCAGCAGTTTAACCCAGGGACGGACAGATACGGAGTATTTT